This entry concerns a single T cell receptor beta chain. Its antigen remains unknown. CDR3 size: 11 residues. Germline V gives CDR1 SGDLS, CDR2 YYNGEE. V was cut by 4 bases and J by 8 bases, with 9 bases left in between. The record originates from a study of Ad26.COV2.S vaccination and SARS-CoV-2 variants. General study findings and limits: Breadth measured for non-spike TCRs was similar across vaccine and placebo recipients. Greater spike-specific TCR breadth was seen in vaccine recipients than in placebo recipients.

The protocol was immunoSEQ multiplex PCR, while the TCRdb copy is restricted to in-frame clones and leaves out a portion. Of hundreds of thousands of clones listed, roughly nine tenths are singletons. Described treatment: roughly 18 received Ad26.COV2.S at low or high dose, single or two shots; about five received placebo; per-sample allocation not given. Sample collection was performed on day 63 after the first vaccine or placebo injection. This Boston cohort included adults aged 18-55 years. The vaccine antigen was prefusion-stabilized Wuhan SARS-CoV-2 spike. The sample consisted of peripheral blood, taken in a trial of Ad26.COV2.S vaccine versus placebo. This receptor was obtained from a person aged 18 to 65 who received the Ad26.COV2.S COVID-19 vaccine or a placebo. The J gene is TRBJ1-2, the V gene TRBV9; D unresolved. CDR3 residues: CASSSLGGYTF. The CDR3 nucleotides read TGTGCCAGCAGCTCCTTGGGGGGCTACACCTTC.